The source of this T cell receptor (beta chain) is a study of T-cell memory formation after mild COVID-19. In the study overall: Clusters of TCRs were largely donor specific.

J gave up 6 bases and V 2 bases, and 10 bases lay outside the gene matches. Germline CDR1 LGHNA, CDR2 YSLEER. The CDR3 totals 15 residues. Libraries for TCRalpha and TCRbeta carried sample barcodes and unique molecular identifiers via 5'RACE. TCRdb re-called the 5' RACE reads with MiXCR, one entry per CDR3 protein. The sample lists 210,000 or so distinct CDR3 sequences; about 10% were seen once. As to this clonotype: The antigen is undetermined.

Broader study findings: Those CD4+ clones that contracted were mainly in CM and EM (CD8+ ones in EMRA). In pre-infection memory, a portion of responding clones appeared, which suggested that cross-reactive memory joined.

Sequencing was carried out using PBMCs or a T cell subset sorted from them (not recorded which). V and J are TRBV4-3 and TRBJ2-7, with 7 bases that match TRBD1. The receptor was derived from a man aged 18 to 35 who had mild COVID-19 (a few samples of this study predate the infection). Cell type and time point are not known. CDR3 sequence (DNA): TGCGCCAGCAGCCAAAGGGGGCGCGGTGTGGTCGAGCAGTACGTC. Its protein product is CASSQRGRGVVEQYV.